Presented here are 30 T cell receptor beta chains from one specimen sequenced in a study of T cell responses to AZD1222 COVID-19 vaccine (dated by TCRdb to the early 2020s). Library method: the immunoSEQ multiplex PCR assay. TCRdb limited this immuneACCESS table to in-frame rearrangements with V and J called. A share of clones is missing; checked studies link under half to unresolved V genes, and the rest is unexplained. For this sample there are some 100,000 clones; about 90% appear just once. The top ten clones comprise approximately 10% of the sample. What this sample's time point label stands for: about 28 days (+/-7) after the second vaccine dose. The sequences come from peripheral blood, collected 28 days after the second AZD1222 dose. These receptors were collected from an adult who received the AZD1222 COVID-19 vaccine.

The CDR3 is CASLKETSEYEQYF. The CDR3 nucleotides are TGTGCCTCCTTAAAAGAGACTAGCGAGTACGAGCAGTACTTC. The chain carries TRBV30 and TRBJ2-7; TRBD2 matches at 8 bases. Trimming cost V 7 bases and J 4 bases; bases outside gene matches: 12. In germline, CDR1 is GTSNPN, CDR2 SVGIG (reference sequence). The CDR3 is made up of 14 amino acids. Drawing the rest from reference TRBV30 and TRBJ2-7, the complete variable domain is SQTIHQWPATLVQPVGSPLSLECTVEGTSNPNLYWYRQAAGRGLQLLFYSVGIGQISSEVPQNLSASRPQDRQFILSSKKLLLSDSGFYLCASLKETSEYEQYFGPGTRLTVT.

This clone appeared once. The chain joins TRBV13 to TRBJ2-7; 7 bases fit TRBD2. Per germline, CDR1 PRHDT and CDR2 FYEKMQ (reference sequence). This CDR3 is built from 17 residues. Losses at the gene ends were 0 bases for V and 2 bases for J; bases not matched to a gene: 10. CDR3 loop: CASSLGFRGGAAYEQYF. The DNA of the CDR3 is TGTGCCAGCAGCTTAGGCTTCCGCGGGGGAGCCGCCTACGAGCAGTACTTC. The full variable domain, completed using reference TRBV13 and TRBJ2-7, is AAGVIQSPRHLIKEKRETATLKCYPIPRHDTVYWYQQGPGQDPQFLISFYEKMQSDKGSIPDRFSAQQFSDYHSELNMSSLELGDSALYFCASSLGFRGGAAYEQYFGPGTRLTVT.

V is TRBV4-1 and J is TRBJ2-1; 14 bases fit TRBD2. CDR1 is MGHRA, CDR2 YSYEKL, per germline. CDR3 length: 17 residues. The V and J ends lost 4 bases and 4 bases, in that order; junction bases with no gene match: 6. The CDR3: CASSLGLAGARYNEQFF. CDR3 DNA: TGCGCCAGCAGCCTGGGACTAGCGGGGGCGAGGTACAATGAGCAGTTCTTC.

The V gene is TRBV25-1, the J gene TRBJ2-1; 7 positions agree with TRBD2. Germline-derived CDR1 and CDR2 are MGHDK and SYGVNS. The CDR3 contains 16 residues. J gave up 3 bases and V 4 bases, and 9 bases lay outside the gene matches. CDR3 loop: CASSATRDYLYNEQFF. In DNA, the CDR3 is TGTGCCAGCAGTGCCACCCGGGACTACCTCTACAATGAGCAGTTCTTC.

The rearrangement uses TRBV6-2 or TRBV6-3 and TRBJ2-7; possible D gene TRBD2, 5 bases. The germline V gene encodes CDR1 MNHEY and CDR2 SVGEGT. The CDR3 runs to 15 residues. The V end lost 2 bases, the J end lost 1 base, and 12 bases lay between the germline ends. CDR3 coding DNA: TGTGCCAGCAGTTACGCAGGACTGGGGTCCTACGAGCAGTACTTC. This encodes CASSYAGLGSYEQYF.

The J gene is TRBJ2-2, the V gene TRBV5-1; D is ambiguous. The CDR3 covers 11 residues. Germline loops: CDR1 SGHRS, CDR2 YFSETQ. V shed 2 bases and J shed 7 bases, with 3 bases lying between them. In DNA form, the CDR3 reads TGCGCCAGCAGCTTAGACGGGGAGCTGTTTTTT. It encodes CASSLDGELFF. Full variable domain (remainder filled in from reference TRBV5-1 and TRBJ2-2): KAGVTQTPRYLIKTRGQQVTLSCSPISGHRSVSWYQQTPGQGLQFLFEYFSETQRNKGNFPGRFSGRQFSNSRSEMNVSTLELGDSALYLCASSLDGELFFGEGSRLTVL.

CDR3 protein: CASSPKQGRNSPLHF. CDR3 sequence (DNA): TGTGCCAGCAGTCCTAAACAGGGTCGGAATTCACCCCTCCACTTT. This chain uses TRBV7-2 with TRBJ1-6; D is possibly TRBD1 (6 bases). Germline V gene lookup returns CDR1 SGHTA and CDR2 FQGNSA. Deletions cut 6 bases from V and 7 bases from J, with 16 bases between. CDR3 length: 15 amino acids.

The chain links TRBV19 to TRBJ1-4; D gene uncertain. V was trimmed by 9 bases and J by 0 bases, leaving 11 bases between them. Germline values: CDR1 LNHDA, CDR2 SQIVND (reference sequence). CDR3 size: 14 residues. The CDR3 spells CASSDPSTNEKLFF. The DNA of the CDR3 is TGTGCCAGCTCCGATCCCTCAACTAATGAAAAACTGTTTTTT.

The count of this clone is one. The chain joins TRBV2 to TRBJ1-1; 7 positions agree with TRBD1. V lost 7 bases and J lost 2; bases outside the gene matches: 10. The V gene's germline CDR1 is SNHLY and CDR2 FYNNEI. The CDR3 runs 15 residues. The CDR3 coding sequence is TGTGCCAGCAACAGGGACAGCTTATTTAACACTGAAGCTTTCTTT. It encodes CASNRDSLFNTEAFF.

The CDR3 nucleotides read TGCGCCAGCAGCCAAGCCGAGGACAGGACTTTCAGTGTGCCCCAGCATTTT. This sequence encodes CASSQAEDRTFSVPQHF. V gene TRBV4-1 combines with J gene TRBJ1-5; 7 bases are shared with TRBD1. The CDR3 consists of 17 residues. CDR1 MGHRA and CDR2 YSYEKL come from the germline V gene. Germline trimming cut 1 base from V and 9 bases from J; bases unmatched to any gene: 15.

The genes are TRBV18 and TRBJ1-1; 10 bases are a match to TRBD1. The germline V gene encodes CDR1 KGHSH and CDR2 LQKENI. This CDR3 is built from 14 residues. Germline trimming cut 6 bases from V and 3 bases from J; bases unmatched to any gene: 4. CDR3 sequence: CASSRQGADTEAFF. The CDR3 bases are TGTGCCAGCTCGCGACAGGGGGCAGACACTGAAGCTTTCTTT.

This clone was counted a few times. The CDR3 protein is CASRVQGLYGRSNQPQHF. The CDR3 region has the DNA TGTGCCAGCAGGGTACAGGGTCTATACGGGCGGAGCAATCAGCCCCAGCATTTT. The chain recombines TRBV7-9 with TRBJ1-5; D may be TRBD1 (6 bases). This CDR3 has 18 amino acids. Germline assignment: CDR1 SEHNR and CDR2 FQNEAQ (reference sequence). Trimming pared 6 bases from V and 1 base from J, leaving 22 bases between. Using reference TRBV7-9 and TRBJ1-5 for the parts outside the CDR3, the full variable domain is DTGVSQNPRHKITKRGQNVTFRCDPISEHNRLYWYRQTLGQGPEFLTYFQNEAQLEKSRLLSDRFSAERPKGSFSTLEIQRTEQGDSAMYLCASRVQGLYGRSNQPQHFGDGTRLSIL.

This clone was counted only a few times. The chain carries TRBV27 and TRBJ1-3; D uncertain. In germline, CDR1 is MNHEY, CDR2 SMNVEV (reference sequence). V was clipped by 6 bases and J by 0 bases, with 15 bases between them. The CDR3 covers 16 residues. The CDR3 region has the DNA TGTGCCAGCAGACCCCTCGACGGAAGCTCTGGAAACACCATATATTTT. Its translation: CASRPLDGSSGNTIYF.

The gene calls are TRBV10-1 and TRBJ1-2, with unresolved D. The V gene's germline CDR1 is WNHNN and CDR2 SYGVQD (reference sequence). The CDR3 totals 13 residues. Trimming left V 5 bases short and J 3 bases short, with 10 bases between. The DNA for the CDR3 is TGCGCCAGCAGTAGCGAGGCGCACTATGGCTACACCTTC. It encodes CASSSEAHYGYTF.

This chain uses TRBV7-3 with TRBJ2-2; D is unresolved. V was trimmed by 2 bases and J by 7 bases, leaving 8 bases between them. The germline V gene has CDR1 SGHTA and CDR2 FQGTGA. The CDR3 totals 13 residues. CDR3 nucleotides: TGTGCCAGCAGCTTAGGCGGAATCGGGGAGCTGTTTTTT. Translating it yields CASSLGGIGELFF.

A single count supports this clone. The chain recombines TRBV14 with TRBJ2-5; maybe TRBD1 (6 bases). The CDR3 loop spans 13 amino acids. V was cut by 0 bases and J by 9 bases, with 11 bases left in between. CDR1 and CDR2 (germline): SGHDN, FVKESK. CDR3 region: CASSQDYAGAQYF. The CDR3 region has the DNA TGTGCCAGCAGCCAAGATTACGCAGGGGCCCAGTACTTC. The whole variable domain, filled in from reference TRBV14 and TRBJ2-5, reads EAGVTQFPSHSVIEKGQTVTLRCDPISGHDNLYWYRRVMGKEIKFLLHFVKESKQDESGMPNNRFLAERTGGTYSTLKVQPAELEDSGVYFCASSQDYAGAQYFGPGTRLLVL.

This chain connects TRBV24-1 to TRBJ2-2, with D perhaps TRBD2 (5 bases). CDR3 size: 16 residues. Trimming left V 4 bases short and J 6 bases short, with 17 bases between. Germline lookup yields CDR1 KGHDR and CDR2 SFDVKD. The CDR3 protein is CATSDPRGFGAGELFF. The DNA of the CDR3 is TGTGCCACCAGTGACCCACGGGGTTTTGGGGCCGGGGAGCTGTTTTTT.

CDR3 DNA: TGTGCCACCAGCAGCCGGGACCGCCTTATTGGAACGCAGTATTTT. Amino acids: CATSSRDRLIGTQYF. The chain combines TRBV15 with TRBJ2-3; D could derive from TRBD1 or TRBD2 (5 bases each). Germline loops: CDR1 LNHNV, CDR2 YYDKDF (reference sequence). This CDR3 is built from 15 residues. The V end was cut by 3 bases, the J end by 9 bases, with 19 bases between.

V is TRBV9 and J is TRBJ2-2; possibly TRBD1 or TRBD2 for D (5 bases each). CDR1 SGDLS and CDR2 YYNGEE come from the germline V gene. The CDR3 runs 15 residues. The germline V and J ends were trimmed by 6 bases and 4 bases, with 16 bases remaining between them. Here the CDR3 reads CASTHRDGPTGELFF. The CDR3 nucleotides read TGTGCCAGCACACACCGGGACGGTCCCACCGGGGAGCTGTTTTTT.

In its sample, this clone was seen once. The chain links TRBV2 to TRBJ1-5; D is ambiguous. The CDR3 length is 14 residues. Trimming took off 5 bases at V and 7 bases at J, with 15 bases between the two ends. CDR1 SNHLY and CDR2 FYNNEI come from the germline V gene. The CDR3 is CASSLDIPGQPQHF. CDR3 sequence (DNA): TGTGCCAGCAGTCTCGACATTCCGGGCCAGCCCCAGCATTTT.

This clone showed up just once. The chain carries TRBV28 and TRBJ2-7, with D unclear. The V gene's germline CDR1 is MDHEN and CDR2 SYDVKM. Trimming cost V 3 bases and J 4 bases, with 7 bases left between them. This CDR3 spans 12 amino acids. The CDR3 bases are TGTGCCAGCAGTTTGGTCGGGTACGAGCAGTACTTC. Its protein product is CASSLVGYEQYF.

The chain is built from TRBV6-1 and TRBJ2-3, with 7 bases aligning to TRBD1. The ends lost 1 base at V and 1 base at J; junction bases unmatched: 8. Germline V gene sequence: CDR1 MNHNS, CDR2 SASEGT. The CDR3 extends over 17 amino acids. The CDR3 coding sequence is TGTGCCAGCAGTGAAGACTTAGGAACAGGGGGCACAGATACGCAGTATTTT. It codes for CASSEDLGTGGTDTQYF.

The CDR3 DNA reads as TGTGCCAGCAGCCCGAGGACAGGGCGGGAGACCCAGTACTTC. Protein product: CASSPRTGRETQYF. The gene calls are TRBV11-1 and TRBJ2-5; 8 bases are a match to TRBD1. The J segment lost 5 bases and the V segment lost 5 bases, leaving 7 bases of the junction unmatched. Per germline, CDR1 SGHAT and CDR2 FQDESV (reference sequence). CDR3 length: 14 amino acids.

The chain joins TRBV6-5 to TRBJ2-1; TRBD1 agrees at 9 bases. V was clipped by 7 bases and J by 8 bases; unmatched bases: 9. Germline V gene lookup returns CDR1 MNHEY and CDR2 SVGAGI. This CDR3 is 14 amino acids long. CDR3 protein: CASTPGTGGYEQFF. The DNA for the CDR3 is TGTGCCAGCACCCCCGGAACAGGGGGCTATGAGCAGTTCTTC.

The rearrangement joins TRBV6-2 or TRBV6-3 to TRBJ2-2; tentative D call: TRBD1 (5 bases). This CDR3 has 14 residues. V lost 6 bases and J lost 7, with 15 bases in between. Germline CDR1 reads MNHEY; CDR2 reads SVGEGT. As DNA, the CDR3 is TGTGCCAGCAGCAGACAGCTTAGGGACGGGGAGCTGTTTTTT. Translation: CASSRQLRDGELFF.

This chain joins TRBV4-2 and TRBJ2-1, with 14 bases fitting TRBD2. V dropped 1 base and J dropped 3; count of bases not matched to a gene: 8. This CDR3 contains 19 residues. Germline V gene lookup returns CDR1 LGHNA and CDR2 YNFKEQ. CDR3 loop: CASSQGLGLAGGFYNEQFF. Here the CDR3 DNA reads TGTGCCAGCAGCCAAGGGTTAGGACTAGCGGGAGGCTTCTACAATGAGCAGTTCTTC.

This clone was seen only a few times. This chain links TRBV6-2 or TRBV6-3 with TRBJ2-2, with D unresolved. Germline V lookup: CDR1 MNHEY, CDR2 SVGEGT. V shed 2 bases and J shed 4 bases, with 5 bases lying between them. The CDR3 totals 13 residues. CDR3 in amino acids: CASSYGPTGELFF. The CDR3 DNA sequence: TGTGCCAGCAGTTACGGCCCCACCGGGGAGCTGTTTTTT.

This rearrangement joins TRBV27 to TRBJ2-7; either TRBD1 or TRBD2 may supply D (5 bases each). V lost 7 bases, J lost 5 bases, and 21 bases lay in between. CDR3 length: 15 residues. Germline V gene sequence: CDR1 MNHEY, CDR2 SMNVEV (reference sequence). CDR3 DNA: TGTGCCAGCACTGCTACAGGTCGGGGTGGTGACGAGCAGTACTTC. Encoded protein: CASTATGRGGDEQYF.

V usage is TRBV4-3 and J usage is TRBJ2-7, with D perhaps matching TRBD2 (6 bases). The CDR3 runs to 17 residues. The V gene's germline CDR1 is LGHNA and CDR2 YSLEER. The V end was cut by 0 bases, the J end by 5 bases, with 20 bases between. The CDR3: CASSQDLTGDPRDEQYF. The DNA of the CDR3 is TGCGCCAGCAGCCAAGATCTGACGGGAGACCCCAGGGACGAGCAGTACTTC.

The genes are TRBV6-4 and TRBJ2-4; 7 nucleotides match TRBD1. V gave up 6 bases and J gave up 3 bases; unmatched junction bases: 5. This CDR3 has 14 residues. Germline V gene data show CDR1 as MRHNA and CDR2 as SNTAGT. The chain's CDR3 is CASRGTVFKNIQYF. CDR3 DNA: TGTGCCAGCAGAGGGACAGTCTTCAAAAACATTCAGTACTTC.